This TCR beta chain was recorded in a study of control samples from healthy donors and cancer patients. Sequenced by immunoSEQ multiplex PCR; TCRdb stores in-frame clones only, minus some. The sample consists of more than 60,000 clones, about 89% of them appearing once. The CDR3 loop spans 15 amino acids. V gave up 0 bases and J gave up 5 bases, with 13 bases separating them. Germline V gene sequence: CDR1 MNHEY, CDR2 SVGAGI. J is TRBJ1-1 and V is TRBV6-5; possible D gene TRBD1, 6 bases. This clonotype was obtained from a woman aged 45-60 years with colorectal cancer. Sequenced sample: PBMCs. DNA for the CDR3: TGTGCCAGCAGTTACTCGCCCGGGGGGCGAACTGAAGCTTTCTTT. Protein sequence: CASSYSPGGRTEAFF.